These 29 T cell receptor beta chains originate from one sample sequenced in a study of cytomegalovirus exposure and HLA in healthy donors. Both 60 Vbeta primers and 13 Jbeta primers went into the PCR. Measured with immunoSEQ multiplex PCR; TCRdb has only the in-frame clones, and not every one. The top ten hold 1.5% to 2% of the sample, which has around 220,000 clones, about 70% seen once. Sequencing input: PBMCs. The receptors were gathered from a woman under 40 in good health and CMV-seronegative.

The V call is TRBV11-3, the J call TRBJ2-7; TRBD2 is a possible D gene (5 bases). This CDR3 has 15 residues. Germline V gene data show CDR1 as SGHNT and CDR2 as YENEEA. Trimming stripped 5 bases from V and 9 bases from J, with 23 bases between. CDR3 amino acids: CASSDDYESALWQYF. The CDR3 DNA reads TGTGCCAGCAGCGACGACTACGAGTCCGCTTTGTGGCAGTACTTC.

The chain uses TRBV10-3 and TRBJ2-1; 9 positions match TRBD1. The CDR3 consists of 16 residues. The germline CDR1 and CDR2 sequences are ENHRY and SYGVKD. J gave up 2 bases and V 6 bases, and 8 bases lay outside the gene matches. CDR3 sequence: CAIRNWGQGPYNEQFF. CDR3 DNA sequence: TGTGCCATCAGGAACTGGGGACAGGGTCCCTACAATGAGCAGTTCTTC.

The chain links TRBV9 to TRBJ2-3; D is unclear. Trimming shortened V by 0 bases and J by 6 bases, and 17 bases separated the two germline ends. Germline lookup yields CDR1 SGDLS and CDR2 YYNGEE. The CDR3 runs to 16 residues. CDR3 sequence reads: CASSVASSRPVDTQYF. CDR3 sequence (DNA): TGTGCCAGCAGCGTAGCCTCCTCTAGACCTGTGGATACGCAGTATTTT.

V usage is TRBV5-5 and J usage is TRBJ2-7, with TRBD2 matching 7 bases. The length of the CDR3 is 14 residues. V lost 3 bases, J lost 0 bases, and 3 bases stayed unmatched. CDR1 is SGHKS and CDR2 is YYEKEE in the germline V gene (reference sequence). CDR3 nucleotides: TGTGCCAGCAGCTGGGGCGGGAGCTCCTACGAGCAGTACTTC. Its protein is CASSWGGSSYEQYF. Full variable domain (missing parts from reference TRBV5-5 and TRBJ2-7): DAGVTQSPTHLIKTRGQQVTLRCSPISGHKSVSWYQQVLGQGPQFIFQYYEKEERGRGNFPDRFSARQFPNYSSELNVNALLLGDSALYLCASSWGGSSYEQYFGPGTRLTVT.

The V gene is TRBV25-1, the J gene TRBJ2-5, with a weak D call TRBD2 (5 bases). The germline gives CDR1 MGHDK, CDR2 SYGVNS. CDR3 length equals 10 residues. Trimming pared 8 bases from V and 4 bases from J, leaving 5 bases between. The CDR3 reads CASGRETQYF. In DNA form, the CDR3 reads TGTGCCAGCGGGAGAGAGACCCAGTACTTC.

This clone came up a few times. The V call is TRBV19, the J call TRBJ1-3; D gene ambiguous. CDR1 is LNHDA and CDR2 is SQIVND in the germline V gene (reference sequence). There are 15 residues in the CDR3. Trimming removed 3 bases at V and 0 bases at J, with 9 bases between. CDR3 amino acids: CASSIYSSSGNTIYF. The DNA for the CDR3 is TGTGCCAGTAGTATCTACAGCAGCTCTGGAAACACCATATATTTT.

The V and J genes are TRBV18 and TRBJ1-2; 8 nucleotides agree with TRBD1. V shed 8 bases and J 6 bases; nucleotides not matched to a gene: 8. The CDR3 sequence is 13 residues long. CDR1 KGHSH and CDR2 LQKENI come from the germline V gene. CDR3 protein: CASTAGGEDGYTF. The CDR3 coding sequence is TGTGCCAGCACGGCAGGGGGCGAGGATGGCTACACCTTC.

The chain combines TRBV7-8 with TRBJ1-5; D unresolved. The germline V gene encodes CDR1 SGHVS and CDR2 FQNEAQ. This CDR3 is 13 amino acids long. Deletions cut 5 bases from V and 3 bases from J, with 8 bases between. Written as DNA, the CDR3 is TGTGCCAGCAGCGCACAGAACAATCAGCCCCAGCATTTT. This codes for CASSAQNNQPQHF.

This clone was observed a few times. The chain couples TRBV9 to TRBJ2-3, with 8 bases matching TRBD2. The CDR3 runs to 17 residues. Germline V gene lookup returns CDR1 SGDLS and CDR2 YYNGEE. V trimming: 3 bases; J trimming: 2 bases; junction bases outside the gene matches: 11. The CDR3 DNA is TGTGCCAGCAGCGCAGGAGGTAGCGGGAACCCCACAGATACGCAGTATTTT. Translating it yields CASSAGGSGNPTDTQYF.

The V call is TRBV7-6, the J call TRBJ2-1, with 8 bases identical to TRBD2. V was clipped by 4 bases and J by 8 bases; unmatched bases: 10. The CDR3 has 15 amino acids. Germline CDR1 SGHVS, CDR2 FNYEAQ. The CDR3 loop reads CASSYSGGPGDEQFF. As DNA, the CDR3 is TGTGCCAGCAGCTATTCGGGGGGGCCGGGCGATGAGCAGTTCTTC.

The chain has TRBV7-8 and TRBJ2-5; tentatively, D is TRBD2 (6 bases). Germline loops: CDR1 SGHVS, CDR2 FQNEAQ. This CDR3 contains 14 residues. V lost 5 bases and J lost 5, with 15 bases in between. As DNA, the CDR3 is TGTGCCAGCAGCCGAGGAACTAGCCGGGAGACCCAGTACTTC. Amino acids: CASSRGTSRETQYF.

This chain uses TRBV6-1 with TRBJ2-7, with D unresolved. The CDR3 extends over 13 amino acids. Germline V gene data show CDR1 as MNHNS and CDR2 as SASEGT. V lost 6 bases to trimming and J lost 3 bases, with 12 bases between them. This chain's CDR3 is CASSPPAGYEQYF. The CDR3 nucleotides read TGTGCCAGCAGCCCTCCGGCAGGCTACGAGCAGTACTTC.

The chain combines TRBV5-6 with TRBJ2-1; TRBD2 matches at 8 bases. J lost 4 bases, V lost 2 bases, and 5 bases had no gene match. The CDR3 length is 15 residues. Germline V CDR1 and CDR2: SGHDT, YYEEEE. CDR3 DNA: TGTGCCAGCAGCTTCTGGGCTAGCGGGTACAATGAGCAGTTCTTC. It yields the protein CASSFWASGYNEQFF. The full variable domain, its missing parts supplied by reference TRBV5-6 and TRBJ2-1, is DAGVTQSPTHLIKTRGQQVTLRCSPKSGHDTVSWYQQALGQGPQFIFQYYEEEERQRGNFPDRFSGHQFPNYSSELNVNALLLGDSALYLCASSFWASGYNEQFFGPGTRLTVL.

The gene calls are TRBV18 and TRBJ2-5, with TRBD1 identical over 8 bases. From germline, CDR1 is KGHSH and CDR2 LQKENI. Trimming took 3 bases from V and 2 from J; bases not matched to a gene: 5. This CDR3 has 15 residues. This CDR3 reads CASSPMRTGQETQYF. CDR3 DNA: TGTGCCAGCTCACCTATGAGGACAGGGCAAGAGACCCAGTACTTC.

The chain carries TRBV10-3 and TRBJ1-2; TRBD1 matches at 8 bases. J lost 6 bases, V lost 4 bases, and 7 bases had no gene match. This CDR3 comprises 14 residues. Germline loops: CDR1 ENHRY, CDR2 SYGVKD. In DNA form, the CDR3 reads TGTGCCATCAGTGGGGTGACAGGGGTCCATGGCTACACCTTC. It yields the protein CAISGVTGVHGYTF.

This clone has just a few counts. The chain recombines TRBV30 with TRBJ1-1; possible D gene TRBD1, 6 bases. Trimming cost V 1 base and J 1 base, with 13 bases left between them. Germline V CDR1 and CDR2: GTSNPN, SVGIG (reference sequence). This CDR3 spans 15 amino acids. The CDR3 sequence is CAWSGMVQGNTEAFF. The CDR3 DNA reads as TGTGCCTGGAGTGGGATGGTACAGGGGAACACTGAAGCTTTCTTT. The full variable domain, with the rest looked up from reference TRBV30 and TRBJ1-1, is SQTIHQWPATLVQPVGSPLSLECTVEGTSNPNLYWYRQAAGRGLQLLFYSVGIGQISSEVPQNLSASRPQDRQFILSSKKLLLSDSGFYLCAWSGMVQGNTEAFFGQGTRLTVV.

V and J are TRBV2 and TRBJ1-2, with TRBD1 identical over 7 bases. In germline, CDR1 is SNHLY, CDR2 FYNNEI. This CDR3 is built from 14 residues. Losses at the gene ends were 9 bases for V and 3 bases for J; bases not matched to a gene: 10. Here the CDR3 reads CASLVYDRDYGYTF. The DNA of the CDR3 is TGTGCCAGTTTAGTTTACGACAGGGACTATGGCTACACCTTC.

CDR3 nucleotides: TGTGCCAGCACCGTAGACAGGGCCACTGAAGCTTTCTTT. It is translated as CASTVDRATEAFF. This rearrangement joins TRBV11-2 to TRBJ1-1; 7 positions agree with TRBD1. Per germline, CDR1 SGHAT and CDR2 FQNNGV. With V trimmed by 7 bases and J by 4 bases, 6 bases remained unmatched. CDR3 length equals 13 residues.

CDR3 sequence (DNA): TGTGCCATCAGTGAACTAGCGGGGGGGTCAGATACGCAGTATTTT. This sequence encodes CAISELAGGSDTQYF. The chain recombines TRBV10-3 with TRBJ2-3; 13 bases fit TRBD2. Germline V gene data show CDR1 as ENHRY and CDR2 as SYGVKD. The CDR3 loop spans 15 amino acids. The V segment lost 3 bases and the J segment 4 bases; nucleotides outside the gene matches: 1.

This clone was picked up a small number of times. This rearrangement joins TRBV7-2 to TRBJ2-7; 7 nucleotides match TRBD1. Germline V CDR1 and CDR2: SGHTA, FQGNSA. Losses at the gene ends were 4 bases for V and 3 bases for J; bases not matched to a gene: 9. This CDR3 comprises 15 residues. The CDR3 reads CASSSPGTDFYEQYF. CDR3 DNA sequence: TGTGCCAGCAGCTCACCCGGGACAGACTTCTACGAGCAGTACTTC.

The CDR3 coding sequence is TGTCTATCCACTTCCGGGGGTGAGCAGTTCTTC. Translated: CLSTSGGEQFF. V usage is TRBV27 and J usage is TRBJ2-1; a possible D gene is TRBD2 (6 bases). This CDR3 has 11 amino acids. Germline CDR1 is MNHEY and CDR2 is SMNVEV (reference sequence).

A single count supports this clone. V is TRBV6-5 and J is TRBJ1-1, with 7 nucleotides matching TRBD1. V was clipped by 7 bases and J by 5 bases; unmatched bases: 7. Germline V lookup: CDR1 MNHEY, CDR2 SVGAGI. The CDR3 runs 13 residues. CDR3 in amino acids: CASKRQGRTEAFF. The CDR3 region has the DNA TGTGCCAGCAAACGACAGGGAAGGACTGAAGCTTTCTTT.

The chain is built from TRBV12-5 and TRBJ2-1, with TRBD2 matching over 7 bases. The CDR3 is made up of 16 amino acids. Trimming removed 5 bases from V and 2 bases from J; junction bases left unmatched: 9. Germline V gene lookup returns CDR1 LGHNT and CDR2 FRNRAP. CDR3 residues: CASGPPGGLAYNEQFF. CDR3 coding DNA: TGTGCTAGTGGTCCCCCAGGCGGACTAGCCTACAATGAGCAGTTCTTC. The variable domain in full, with the rest retrieved from reference TRBV12-5 and TRBJ2-1, is DARVTQTPRHKVTEMGQEVTMRCQPILGHNTVFWYRQTMMQGLELLAYFRNRAPLDDSGMPKDRFSAEMPDATLATLKIQPSEPRDSAVYFCASGPPGGLAYNEQFFGPGTRLTVL.

This clone was recorded only once. J is TRBJ2-7 and V is TRBV30, with TRBD1 matching over 8 bases. Unmatched junction bases numbered 6, after V lost 2 bases and J lost 3 bases. The CDR3 spans 14 residues. Germline V CDR1 and CDR2: GTSNPN, SVGIG (reference sequence). The CDR3 DNA is TGTGCCTGGAGTCCTGGGACAGGTGACTACGAGCAGTACTTC. It yields the protein CAWSPGTGDYEQYF.

The chain has TRBV5-1 and TRBJ1-2; 9 positions match TRBD1. The CDR3 has 20 residues. The germline V gene encodes CDR1 SGHRS and CDR2 YFSETQ. After removal of 2 bases from V and 0 bases from J, the junction contained 17 bases not matched to a gene. This chain's CDR3 is CASSLGSGGGQGYANYGYTF. DNA of the CDR3: TGCGCCAGCAGCTTAGGTAGTGGAGGGGGACAGGGATACGCTAACTATGGCTACACCTTC.

CDR3 loop: CASTQALWEKLFF. The CDR3 DNA is TGTGCCAGCACCCAGGCCCTGTGGGAAAAACTGTTTTTT. The chain is built from TRBV2 and TRBJ1-4; D gene unclear. V gave up 7 bases and J gave up 8 bases, with 14 bases separating them. Germline assignment: CDR1 SNHLY and CDR2 FYNNEI. The CDR3 has 13 residues.

This chain links TRBV6-5 with TRBJ2-1; 9 bases fit TRBD2. The germline V gene has CDR1 MNHEY and CDR2 SVGAGI. The CDR3 sequence is 15 residues long. The V segment lost 6 bases and the J segment 6 bases; nucleotides outside the gene matches: 9. CDR3 in amino acids: CASSTAGGTVNEQFF. Written as DNA, the CDR3 is TGTGCCAGCAGCACAGCGGGAGGAACCGTCAATGAGCAGTTCTTC.

The V and J genes are TRBV11-2 and TRBJ1-4; TRBD1 is a possible D gene (5 bases). Trimming took off 1 base at V and 7 bases at J, with 13 bases between the two ends. This CDR3 is 15 amino acids long. The germline V gene has CDR1 SGHAT and CDR2 FQNNGV. CDR3 region: CASSLGSGDGEKLFF. CDR3 in DNA: TGTGCCAGCAGCTTAGGGTCGGGGGACGGTGAAAAACTGTTTTTT.

This chain uses TRBV30 with TRBJ1-3; 7 bases align to TRBD1. The germline V gene encodes CDR1 GTSNPN and CDR2 SVGIG (reference sequence). This CDR3 region has 13 residues. J gave up 4 bases and V 5 bases, and 5 bases lay outside the gene matches. The chain's CDR3 is CAWDRVAGNTIYF. CDR3 nucleotides: TGTGCCTGGGACAGGGTTGCGGGAAACACCATATATTTT.